These 4 T cell receptor beta chains share one sample of origin, sequenced in a study of cytomegalovirus exposure and HLA in healthy donors. 13 Jbeta primers and 60 Vbeta primers were used for the PCR. Sequencing used immunoSEQ multiplex PCR; TCRdb keeps in-frame clones, though not all of them. Altogether some 180,000 clones are present, over 80% being singletons, with the ten largest covering about 1.3%. Material for sequencing was PBMCs. The receptors were gathered from a girl under 18 in good health and CMV-seropositive.

The DNA of the CDR3 is TGTGCCAGCAGCCCCCTGGCGTGGGGCGTTAACTATGGCTACACCTTC. Amino acid sequence: CASSPLAWGVNYGYTF. This sequence joins TRBV11-2 and TRBJ1-2; tentatively, D is TRBD1 (5 bases). V lost 5 bases and J 1 base, leaving 17 bases between the germline ends. CDR1 SGHAT and CDR2 FQNNGV come from the germline V gene. The CDR3 has 16 residues.

This clone was seen more than once but under ten times. The chain employs TRBV6-5 and TRBJ2-7; D perhaps matches TRBD1 (6 bases). Looked up from germline, CDR1 is MNHEY and CDR2 is SVGAGI. V lost 2 bases to trimming and J lost 7 bases, with 6 bases between them. This CDR3 is built from 11 residues. DNA for the CDR3: TGTGCCAGCAGTTACGGGACAGAGCAGTACTTC. It encodes CASSYGTEQYF.

V is TRBV5-4 and J is TRBJ2-1; 9 nucleotides agree with TRBD2. The junction had 7 bases not matched to a gene; V was cut back by 1 base and J by 5 bases. This CDR3 has 16 amino acids. Germline V lookup: CDR1 SGHNT, CDR2 YYREEE (reference sequence). CDR3 region: CASSLFGLAGNNEQFF. The CDR3 DNA reads as TGTGCCAGCAGCTTGTTCGGCCTAGCGGGAAACAATGAGCAGTTCTTC.

The chain is built from TRBV9 and TRBJ2-1, with 11 bases matching TRBD2. The CDR3 has 14 residues. CDR1 is SGDLS, CDR2 YYNGEE, per germline. Losses at the gene ends were 3 bases for V and 8 bases for J; bases not matched to a gene: 4. The CDR3 protein is CASSASGGSYEQFF. Written as DNA, the CDR3 is TGTGCCAGCAGCGCTAGCGGGGGGTCTTATGAGCAGTTCTTC.